The 11 T cell receptor beta chains given below trace back to one sample, sequenced in a study of cytomegalovirus exposure and HLA in healthy donors. Repertoires were generated with immunoSEQ multiplex PCR, while TCRdb's copy carries only in-frame clones and drops some. The sample lists over 200,000 clones; 88% were seen once. The sequenced material came from PBMCs. Source of these receptors: a woman aged 18-29 years in good health and CMV-seronegative.

The V call is TRBV29-1, the J call TRBJ2-5, with 7 bases aligning to TRBD2. J gave up 0 bases and V 4 bases, and 2 bases lay outside the gene matches. In germline, CDR1 is SQVTM, CDR2 ANQGSEA. The CDR3 covers 13 residues. In nucleotides, the CDR3 is TGCAGCGTTGCGGGGGGAGACCAAGAGACCCAGTACTTC. Translated, it gives CSVAGGDQETQYF.

V gene TRBV27 combines with J gene TRBJ2-2, with 8 bases fitting TRBD2. CDR3 size: 15 residues. The J segment lost 3 bases and the V segment lost 6 bases, leaving 6 bases of the junction unmatched. Germline-derived CDR1 and CDR2 are MNHEY and SMNVEV (reference sequence). CDR3 in DNA: TGTGCCAGCAGGGGACTAGGATCTGACACCGGGGAGCTGTTTTTT. Its translation is CASRGLGSDTGELFF.

The chain carries TRBV27 and TRBJ1-5; 8 bases are a match to TRBD1. This CDR3 has 16 residues. Germline loops: CDR1 MNHEY, CDR2 SMNVEV (reference sequence). The J segment lost 4 bases and the V segment lost 5 bases, leaving 10 bases of the junction unmatched. In nucleotides, the CDR3 is TGTGCCAGCAGTCCGACAGGGGCGACGTGGAATCAGCCCCAGCATTTT. Protein product: CASSPTGATWNQPQHF.

In DNA form, the CDR3 reads TGTGCCAGCACCTCAGGGAATCAGCCCCAGCATTTT. This translates into CASTSGNQPQHF. The gene calls are TRBV28 and TRBJ1-5, with D perhaps TRBD1 (5 bases). Germline CDR1 reads MDHEN; CDR2 reads SYDVKM. Trimming cost V 7 bases and J 4 bases, with 8 bases left between them. The length of the CDR3 is 12 residues.

This sequence joins TRBV15 and TRBJ2-1; D perhaps matches TRBD2 (6 bases). The V end lost 1 base, the J end lost 10 bases, and 20 bases lay between the germline ends. The length of the CDR3 is 16 residues. In germline, CDR1 is LNHNV, CDR2 YYDKDF (reference sequence). The CDR3 loop reads CATSRGIARGVIEQFF. The CDR3 bases are TGTGCCACCAGCAGAGGGATAGCTCGCGGGGTTATCGAGCAGTTCTTC. Based on the CDR3 plus reference TRBV15 and TRBJ2-1, the full variable domain is DAMVIQNPRYQVTQFGKPVTLSCSQTLNHNVMYWYQQKSSQAPKLLFHYYDKDFNNEADTPDNFQSRRPNTSFCFLDIRSPGLGDTAMYLCATSRGIARGVIEQFFGPGTRLTVL.

The rearrangement links TRBV11-3 to TRBJ2-3, with 9 bases identical to TRBD2. The CDR3 runs to 15 residues. Germline trimming cut 1 base from V and 6 bases from J; bases unmatched to any gene: 5. Germline V gene data show CDR1 as SGHNT and CDR2 as YENEEA. In DNA, the CDR3 is TGTGCCAGCAGCTTAGGTAGCGGGAGACTCGATACGCAGTATTTT. It specifies CASSLGSGRLDTQYF.

V and J are TRBV27 and TRBJ2-7, with 14 bases aligning to TRBD2. V trimming: 6 bases; J trimming: 5 bases; junction bases outside the gene matches: 9. This CDR3 contains 16 residues. Germline V lookup: CDR1 MNHEY, CDR2 SMNVEV (reference sequence). DNA for the CDR3: TGTGCCAGCAGCGGTGGGGGACTAGCGGGAGTACACGAGCAGTACTTC. This translates into CASSGGGLAGVHEQYF.

The genes are TRBV7-3 and TRBJ2-1, with D possibly TRBD1 on 5 matching bases. From germline, CDR1 is SGHTA and CDR2 FQGTGA. The CDR3 loop spans 15 amino acids. Trimming took 4 bases from V and 6 from J, leaving 16 bases between them. CDR3 sequence reads: CASSSGRVTGNEQFF. Written as DNA, the CDR3 is TGTGCCAGCAGCTCGGGCAGGGTAACGGGCAATGAGCAGTTCTTC.

This chain joins TRBV6-6 and TRBJ1-4; perhaps TRBD1 as D (6 bases). V dropped 6 bases and J dropped 4 bases, with 15 bases sitting between them. CDR3 length: 15 amino acids. Germline V gives CDR1 MNHNY, CDR2 SVGAGI (reference sequence). The CDR3 sequence is CASSSQGQLNEKLFF. CDR3 coding DNA: TGTGCCAGCAGCTCCCAGGGGCAGCTTAATGAAAAACTGTTTTTT.

The chain is built from TRBV4-2 and TRBJ1-2, with D unclear. The germline V gene has CDR1 LGHNA and CDR2 YNFKEQ. CDR3 size: 14 residues. Trimming removed 0 bases at V and 2 bases at J, with 7 bases between. In DNA form, the CDR3 reads TGTGCCAGCAGCCAAGATCGACTGAACTATGGCTACACCTTC. Amino acids: CASSQDRLNYGYTF.

This clone was seen just once. The J gene is TRBJ2-1, the V gene TRBV5-1; 10 bases are shared with TRBD2. The CDR3 is 14 amino acids. With V trimmed by 4 bases and J by 9 bases, 7 bases remained unmatched. CDR1 and CDR2 from the germline V gene are SGHRS and YFSETQ. The DNA of the CDR3 is TGCGCCAGCAGCAGCCTAGCGGGAGAGGTTGAGCAGTTCTTC. This gives the protein CASSSLAGEVEQFF.